This TCR beta chain was recovered during a study of CD8+CD57+ T cells in acquired aplastic anemia (dated by TCRdb to the late 2010s). With respect to the entire study: A mean of 3.2 ug of DNA, ranging from about 0.19 to 27.4 ug, was extracted from sorted CD4+ and CD8+ cells. What the authors observed across the whole study: No significant difference in CD8+ Simpson's diversity was found between patients and healthy controls (P=0.060). Although roughly 29 CD8+ CDR3 sequences were shared by patients and controls, these sequences appeared highly expressed in patients and within the immunodominant clones of patients.

The study deep-sequenced TCR repertoires of sorted CD4+ and CD8+ blood T cells from severe aplastic anemia patients and healthy subjects. Ficoll-Paque density gradient centrifugation was used to isolate peripheral blood mononuclear cells. Before DNA was extracted, CD4+ and CD8+ T cells were sorted using either FACS or magnetic beads. At least ten counts were recorded for this clonotype. Its binding antigen is unknown. Per-nucleotide qualities are absent, and no much larger clonotype sits a single base away. Germline trimming: 5 bases from V, 5 bases from J; junction bases outside gene matches: 13. CDR3 length: 17 amino acids, cysteine to phenylalanine. The CDR3 DNA has 51 bases and is translated from base 1. Per the germline V gene (reference sequence), DFQATT is the CDR1 and SNEGSKA is the CDR2. Genomic DNA was used as template for profiling of TCR beta VDJ combinations and CDR3 sequences. An Illumina HiSeq 2000 was the platform used for TCR repertoire sequencing. On the study's bioinformatics: TRBV/TRBJ rearrangement plots, CDR3 size and DJ length profiles, and Simpson's diversity index were used to assess repertoires. The most abundant DNA sequence in the deep sequencing data was defined as the immunodominant clone. CDR3 amino acid sequences were checked for sharing across subjects and were also compared against the VDJdb database and published repertoires. The public sequencing data were trimmed at Q25 with fastp and processed into clonotypes with MiXCR by TCRdb, which kept only in-frame beta chains. Rows are unified per CDR3 protein, each entry keeping the most common DNA and genes. These V and J calls rely on TCRdb rather than the paper's analysis. The table for this sample lists about 270,000 distinct CDR3 sequences; 55% to 60% of them were counted only once. 8% of the sample belongs to the ten largest clones.

Sequenced: sorted CD4+, CD8+, or CD8+CD57+ T cells (not recorded which) from PBMCs. The origin of this receptor is a human donor with severe aplastic anemia or a healthy control (not recorded which). Rearrangement joined TRBV20-1 to TRBJ2-2, with 11 central nucleotides matching TRBD2. CDR3 protein: CSAARLAGPPGTGELFF. The DNA is TGCAGTGCTGCCAGACTAGCGGGGCCCCCGGGGACCGGGGAGCTGTTTTTT.